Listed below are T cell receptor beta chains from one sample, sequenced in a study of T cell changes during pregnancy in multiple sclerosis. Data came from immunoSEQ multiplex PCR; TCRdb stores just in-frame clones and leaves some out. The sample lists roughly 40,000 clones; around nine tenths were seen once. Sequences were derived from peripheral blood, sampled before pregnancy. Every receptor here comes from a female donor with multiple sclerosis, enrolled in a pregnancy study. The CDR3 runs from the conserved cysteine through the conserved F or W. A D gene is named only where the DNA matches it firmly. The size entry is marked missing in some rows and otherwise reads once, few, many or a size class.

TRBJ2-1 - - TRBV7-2 TGTGCCAGCAACCCGTACGAGTACAATGAGCAGTTCTTC CASNPYEYNEQFF
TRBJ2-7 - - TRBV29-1 TGCAGCGTACAAGGGACACGGACCTACGAGCAGTACTTC CSVQGTRTYEQYF
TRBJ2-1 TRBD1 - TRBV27 TGTGCCAGCAGTTTAATCCTGGGGACAGGGCCCAATGAGCAGTTCTTC CASSLILGTGPNEQFF
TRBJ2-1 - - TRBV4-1 TGCGCCAGCAGCCAAGATCGGGGGTGGTATGAGCAGTTCTTC CASSQDRGWYEQFF
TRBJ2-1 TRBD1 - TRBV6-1 TGTGCCACAACGGTTGGGGGACAGTACAATGAGCAGTTCTTC CATTVGGQYNEQFF
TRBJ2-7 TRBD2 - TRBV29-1 TGCAGCGTTGGACTAGCGGTGGGCTACGAGCAGTACTTC CSVGLAVGYEQYF
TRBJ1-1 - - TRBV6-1 TGTGCCAGCAGTAGTCTACTCACGGACACTGAAGCTTTCTTT CASSSLLTDTEAFF
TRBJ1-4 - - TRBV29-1 TGCAGCCTGAGTCGGGGGGGCGGGAATGAAAAACTGTTTTTT CSLSRGGGNEKLFF
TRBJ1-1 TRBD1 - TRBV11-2 TGTGCCAGCAGCACGGACAGGGGAACTGAAGCTTTCTTT CASSTDRGTEAFF
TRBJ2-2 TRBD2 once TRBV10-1 TGCGCCAGCAGTGAGTCGGGACTAGCGGGAGTAGCCGGGGAGCTGTTTTTT CASSESGLAGVAGELFF
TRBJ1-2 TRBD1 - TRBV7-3 TGTGCCAGCAGCGAGTTGGACAGGGCTCCGTATGGCTACACCTTC CASSELDRAPYGYTF
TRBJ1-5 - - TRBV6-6 TGTGCCAGCAGTTACTCGAGCGGGGATCAGCCCCAGCATTTT CASSYSSGDQPQHF
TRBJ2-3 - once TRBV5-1 TGCGCCAGCAGCTCTCGTTTTAGTACAGATACGCAGTATTTT CASSSRFSTDTQYF
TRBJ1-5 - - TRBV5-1 TGCGCCAGCAGCGAAATGGGCCAGCCGAATCAGCCCCAGCATTTT CASSEMGQPNQPQHF
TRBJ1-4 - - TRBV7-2 TGTGCCAGCAGCAAGGGGTTGAGTAATGAAAAACTGTTTTTT CASSKGLSNEKLFF
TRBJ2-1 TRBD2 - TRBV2 TGTGCCAGCAGTTATCGTCCGGGACTAGGTTACAATGAGCAGTTCTTC CASSYRPGLGYNEQFF
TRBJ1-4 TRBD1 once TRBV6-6 TGTGCCAGCAGTCCCGGACAGGGGGCGGAAAAACTGTTTTTT CASSPGQGAEKLFF
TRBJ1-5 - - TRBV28 TGTGCCAGCAGTCCTCCTGCGGCTAATCAGCCCCAGCATTTT CASSPPAANQPQHF
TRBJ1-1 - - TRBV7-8 TGTGCCAGCAGCTTCGGAGTGGAAGCTTTCTTT CASSFGVEAFF
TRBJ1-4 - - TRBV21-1 TGTGCCAGCAGCAAACCCCCCCCAGGTTTAATGCCTAATGAAAAACTGTTTTTT CASSKPPPGLMPNEKLFF
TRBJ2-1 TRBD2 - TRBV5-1 TGCGCCAGCAGCTTGGCGGGTCGGGAGGGTCACAATGAGCAGTTCTTC CASSLAGREGHNEQFF
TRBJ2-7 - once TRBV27 TGTGCCAGCATTTGGCGGGCCCCCTACGAGCAGTACTTC CASIWRAPYEQYF
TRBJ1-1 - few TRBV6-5 TGTGCCAGCAGTTACGGGGCAGTGAACACTGAAGCTTTCTTT CASSYGAVNTEAFF
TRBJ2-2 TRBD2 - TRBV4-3 TGCGCCAGCAGCCAAGATTATAGCGGGACTGTATCCGGGGAGCTGTTTTTT CASSQDYSGTVSGELFF
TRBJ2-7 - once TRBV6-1 TGTGCCAGCAGCGGGTTCAGCGGACCACTAGGAGAGCAGTACTTC CASSGFSGPLGEQYF
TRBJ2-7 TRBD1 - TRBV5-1 TGCGCCAGCAGCTGGACCGGGACAGGGGAAGACGAGCAGTACTTC CASSWTGTGEDEQYF
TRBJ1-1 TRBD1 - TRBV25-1 TGTGCCAGCAGTGAATCGTCCCCAGGGGGGCGGAACACTGAAGCTTTCTTT CASSESSPGGRNTEAFF
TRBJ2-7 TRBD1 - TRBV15 TGTGCCACCAGCCAACAGGGGGTTGAAGAGCAGTACTTC CATSQQGVEEQYF
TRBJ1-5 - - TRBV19 TGTGCCAGTAGCAACAGGGAACCAAACAATCAGCCCCAGCATTTT CASSNREPNNQPQHF
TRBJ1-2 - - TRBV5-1 TGCGCCAGCAGCTTGGATTCAGGGGCTCGTGGCTACACCTTC CASSLDSGARGYTF
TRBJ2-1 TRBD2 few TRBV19 TGTGCCAGCGCAGACGCGACTAGCGGAGGGGGATACAATGAGCAGTTCTTC CASADATSGGGYNEQFF
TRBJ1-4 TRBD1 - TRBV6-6 TGTGCCAGCGGAAACAGGGGACCTAATGAAAAACTGTTTTTT CASGNRGPNEKLFF
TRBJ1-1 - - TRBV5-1 TGCGCCAGCAGGCCTTGGGGGGCGGGGGGTAGCGCTGAAGCTTTCTTT CASRPWGAGGSAEAFF
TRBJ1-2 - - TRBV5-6 TGTGCCAGCAGCAGCCTAAGGGGGTCGAACTATGGCTACACCTTC CASSSLRGSNYGYTF
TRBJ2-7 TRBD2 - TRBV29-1 TGCAGCGTTGCCATTAGCGGGAGCTTCTACGAGCAGTACTTC CSVAISGSFYEQYF
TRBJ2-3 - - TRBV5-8 TGTGCCAGCAGCCCGTGGGCCCAATCGAGCACAGATACGCAGTATTTT CASSPWAQSSTDTQYF
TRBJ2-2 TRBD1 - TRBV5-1 TGCGCCAGCCGCCGCGACAGGGGTTCGAACACCGGGGAGCTGTTTTTT CASRRDRGSNTGELFF
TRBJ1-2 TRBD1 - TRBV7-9 TGTGCCAGCAGCTTGGGACAGCCGATCTACACCTTC CASSLGQPIYTF
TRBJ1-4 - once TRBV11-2 TGTGCCAGCAGCGCACAGGGCGGCCATGAAAAACTGTTTTTT CASSAQGGHEKLFF
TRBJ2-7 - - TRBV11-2 TGTGCCAGCAGCTTGCAAAATGCGGATTACGAGCAGTACTTC CASSLQNADYEQYF
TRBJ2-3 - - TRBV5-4 TGTGCCAGCAGCTCCCAGGCAGATACGCAGTATTTT CASSSQADTQYF
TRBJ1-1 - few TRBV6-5 TGTGCCAGCAGGGTACCGGGACAGAACACTGAAGCTTTCTTT CASRVPGQNTEAFF
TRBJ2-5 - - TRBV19 TGTGCCAGTAGTATGGGACTGGGGCAAGAGACCCAGTACTTC CASSMGLGQETQYF
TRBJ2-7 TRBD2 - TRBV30 TGTGCCTCGGGCAGATCACCGGGACTAGCGGGAGTTAAGTACGAGCAGTACTTC CASGRSPGLAGVKYEQYF
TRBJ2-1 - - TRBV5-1 TGCGCCAGCAGCTTGCAAAGGGGCAATGAGCAGTTCTTC CASSLQRGNEQFF
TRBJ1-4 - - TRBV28 TGTGCCAGCAGCCGTACAGTGGGGCGAATTAGTAATGAAAAACTGTTTTTT CASSRTVGRISNEKLFF
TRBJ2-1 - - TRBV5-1 TGCGCCAGCAGCTTGGGGGGGCAGGGCCACAATGAGCAGTTCTTC CASSLGGQGHNEQFF
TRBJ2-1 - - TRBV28 TGTGCCAGCAGTTTAGAACGACTCACCACCTACAATGAGCAGTTCTTC CASSLERLTTYNEQFF
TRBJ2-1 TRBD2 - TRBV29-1 TGCAGCGAAATAGCGGGAGTGGCCAATGAGCAGTTCTTC CSEIAGVANEQFF
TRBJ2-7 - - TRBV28 TGTGCCAGCAGTTTCAGGCGGGAACTATACTACGAGCAGTACTTC CASSFRRELYYEQYF
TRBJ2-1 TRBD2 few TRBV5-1 TGCGCCAGCAGCAGTGCTAGCGGCTCCTACAATGAGCAGTTCTTC CASSSASGSYNEQFF
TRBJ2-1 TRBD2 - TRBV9 TGTGCCAGCAGCCTAAAGCCGGGACTAGCCTACAATGAGCAGTTCTTC CASSLKPGLAYNEQFF
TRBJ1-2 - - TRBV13 TGTGCCAGCAGTCTTACAGGGATTGACGGCTACACCTTC CASSLTGIDGYTF
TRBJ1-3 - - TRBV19 TGTGCCAGTAGTATCGAGGGGAGGGCTGGAAACACCATATATTTT CASSIEGRAGNTIYF
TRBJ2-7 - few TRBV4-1 TGCGCCAGCAGCCTTCTGCCGGAGCTAGATTTTTCCTACGAGCAGTACTTC CASSLLPELDFSYEQYF
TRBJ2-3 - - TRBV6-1 TGTGCCAGCAGTGAAGCGCAGAATACGCAGTATTTT CASSEAQNTQYF
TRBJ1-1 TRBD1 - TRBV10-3 TGTGCCATCAGGGGACAGCTGAACACTGAAGCTTTCTTT CAIRGQLNTEAFF
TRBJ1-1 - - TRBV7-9 TGTGCCAGCAGCTTGGGGGGAGGGACTGAAGCTTTCTTT CASSLGGGTEAFF
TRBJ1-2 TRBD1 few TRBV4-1 TGCGCCAGCAGCCCAGGACAGGGCCACTATGGCTACACCTTC CASSPGQGHYGYTF